Each of the 28 T cell receptor beta chains below was sequenced from the same sample in a study of response to subunit inactivated influenza vaccine. MiXCR, run by TCRdb on the RT-PCR reads, gives a single entry per CDR3 protein. The top ten clones hold roughly 12% of a sample with about half a million distinct CDR3 sequences, 10% to 11% of them seen once. The sequences come from PBMCs from blood, collected more than 35 days after vaccination. The receptors derive from a man aged 50 or older who received an inactivated influenza vaccine.

The chain links TRBV15 to TRBJ2-7; 9 bases are a match to TRBD2. The germline CDR1 and CDR2 sequences are LNHNV and YYDKDF (reference sequence). The CDR3 extends over 15 amino acids. V dropped 1 base and J dropped 3; count of bases not matched to a gene: 4. The CDR3 region has the DNA TGTGCCACCAGCAGAGCCAGCGGGGGGCACTACGAGCAGTACTTC. This codes for CATSRASGGHYEQYF. Looking up the rest from reference TRBV15 and TRBJ2-7 gives the full variable domain: DAMVIQNPRYQVTQFGKPVTLSCSQTLNHNVMYWYQQKSSQAPKLLFHYYDKDFNNEADTPDNFQSRRPNTSFCFLDIRSPGLGDTAMYLCATSRASGGHYEQYFGPGTRLTVT.

This clonotype was counted only a few times. The CDR3, as DNA: TGTGCCAGCAGCTTATTGGGGACTAGCGGGAGAAATGAGCAGTTCTTC. This gives the protein CASSLLGTSGRNEQFF. The chain recombines TRBV7-6 with TRBJ2-1, with 14 bases matching TRBD2. This CDR3 contains 16 residues. Germline V lookup: CDR1 SGHVS, CDR2 FNYEAQ. The V and J ends lost 2 bases and 7 bases, in that order; junction bases with no gene match: 4. Supplemented by reference TRBV7-6 and TRBJ2-1, the full variable domain reads GAGVSQSPRYKVTKRGQDVALRCDPISGHVSLYWYRQALGQGPEFLTYFNYEAQQDKSGLPNDRFSAERPEGSISTLTIQRTEQRDSAMYRCASSLLGTSGRNEQFFGPGTRLTVL.

The chain carries TRBV25-1 and TRBJ2-7; 8 bases map to TRBD2. In germline, CDR1 is MGHDK, CDR2 SYGVNS. V lost 7 bases and J lost 3; bases outside the gene matches: 11. CDR3 length: 15 amino acids. The CDR3 DNA sequence: TGTGCCAGCACCACCGGGGGGGCTAGAGGCTACGAGCAGTACTTC. It translates to CASTTGGARGYEQYF.

The chain has TRBV4-3 and TRBJ2-5; D gene ambiguous. Germline lookup yields CDR1 LGHNA and CDR2 YSLEER. The CDR3 runs to 15 residues. Trimming left V 0 bases short and J 3 bases short, with 11 bases between. The CDR3 bases are TGCGCCAGCAGCCAAGATTCTAGAGAAAAAGAGACCCAGTACTTC. It codes for CASSQDSREKETQYF.

This clonotype was seen many times. The chain uses TRBV5-1 and TRBJ2-7, with TRBD1 matching over 9 bases. CDR1 is SGHRS, CDR2 YFSETQ, per germline. The J segment lost 2 bases and the V segment lost 0 bases, leaving 6 bases of the junction unmatched. The CDR3 has 16 amino acids. The CDR3 nucleotides are TGCGCCAGCAGCTTGGCAGCGGGGACAGGGACCTACGAGCAGTACTTC. It is translated as CASSLAAGTGTYEQYF.

At least ten counts were recorded for this clonotype. The chain uses TRBV7-9 and TRBJ1-3; no clear D gene. Germline CDR1 SEHNR, CDR2 FQNEAQ (reference sequence). CDR3 length equals 12 residues. Trimming stripped 2 bases from V and 4 bases from J, with 3 bases between. The chain's CDR3 is CASSLTGNTIYF. For the CDR3, the DNA is TGTGCCAGCAGCTTAACCGGAAACACCATATATTTT. Complete variable domain (other parts from reference TRBV7-9 and TRBJ1-3): DTGVSQNPRHKITKRGQNVTFRCDPISEHNRLYWYRQTLGQGPEFLTYFQNEAQLEKSRLLSDRFSAERPKGSFSTLEIQRTEQGDSAMYLCASSLTGNTIYFGEGSWLTVV.

Concerning this clonotype: With a much larger clone just one base away, this may be a read error. The rearrangement uses TRBV6-2 or TRBV6-3 and TRBJ2-3, with a possible D match to TRBD1 (5 bases). With 5 bases removed from V and 0 bases from J, the gap between germline ends came to 18 bases. CDR1 and CDR2 (germline): MNHEY, SVGEGT. The CDR3 spans 17 residues. The CDR3 here is CASSARFLGVSTDTQYF. The CDR3 nucleotides read TGTGCCAGCAGTGCGAGATTCCTAGGGGTTAGCACAGATACGCAGTATTTT.

With respect to this clonotype: The junction departs from germline at one end; a sequencing error may be responsible. This sequence joins TRBV5-1 and TRBJ2-1, with TRBD1 identical over 7 bases. CDR3 size: 14 residues. Looked up from germline, CDR1 is SGHRS and CDR2 is YFSETQ. The CDR3 DNA sequence: TGCGTCAGCAAGGGGGCAAGCACCGCCAATGAGCAGTTCTTC. Translated, it gives CVSKGASTANEQFF.

This clonotype was recorded at least ten times. The chain combines TRBV5-1 with TRBJ1-6; TRBD1 matches 9 bases. The CDR3 has 14 amino acids. Germline CDR1 SGHRS, CDR2 YFSETQ. The V gene end was trimmed by 5 bases and the J gene end by 9 bases; junction bases not matched to a gene: 6. The CDR3 region is CASSLGTGSSPLHF. The CDR3 DNA reads as TGCGCCAGCAGTCTTGGGACAGGGAGTTCACCCCTCCACTTT. The complete variable domain, with remaining parts taken from reference TRBV5-1 and TRBJ1-6, reads KAGVTQTPRYLIKTRGQQVTLSCSPISGHRSVSWYQQTPGQGLQFLFEYFSETQRNKGNFPGRFSGRQFSNSRSEMNVSTLELGDSALYLCASSLGTGSSPLHFGNGTRLTVT.

The table lists this clonotype with a few counts. The CDR3 here is CATSRDGVPYEQYF. The CDR3 region has the DNA TGTGCCACCAGCAGAGATGGCGTTCCCTACGAGCAGTACTTC. V is TRBV15 and J is TRBJ2-7; unclear D gene. Germline loops: CDR1 LNHNV, CDR2 YYDKDF (reference sequence). With 0 bases removed from V and 2 bases from J, the gap between germline ends came to 8 bases. This CDR3 is built from 14 residues.

This clonotype was seen more than once but under ten times. The V call is TRBV20-1, the J call TRBJ2-1; 7 bases fit TRBD2. Trimming at V came to 5 bases and at J to 1 base, leaving 5 bases not matched to a gene. This CDR3 has 14 amino acids. CDR1 is DFQATT, CDR2 SNEGSKA, per germline (reference sequence). The CDR3 region has the DNA TGCAGTGCTCTGAGCGGGATTTCCTACAATGAGCAGTTCTTC. Protein product: CSALSGISYNEQFF.

The chain joins TRBV19 to TRBJ2-1; a possible D gene is TRBD2 (5 bases). CDR1 is LNHDA and CDR2 is SQIVND in the germline V gene (reference sequence). V shed 6 bases and J shed 3 bases, with 12 bases lying between them. The CDR3 length is 14 residues. In DNA form, the CDR3 reads TGTGCCAGTAGCCAGACTACTGTCTACAATGAGCAGTTCTTC. It translates to CASSQTTVYNEQFF.

The sample holds a few counts of this clonotype. The V and J genes are TRBV28 and TRBJ2-1; D gene ambiguous. Germline V gene lookup returns CDR1 MDHEN and CDR2 SYDVKM. The CDR3 is 12 amino acids. V was cut by 6 bases and J by 9 bases, with 12 bases left in between. This CDR3 is CASSRPGFEQFF. CDR3 in DNA: TGTGCCAGCAGCCGACCGGGCTTTGAGCAGTTCTTC.

The J gene is TRBJ2-7, the V gene TRBV12-3 or TRBV12-4; D ambiguous. The CDR3 runs 12 residues. V was clipped by 2 bases and J by 8 bases, with 10 bases between them. The CDR3 DNA is TGTGCCAGCAGTTTAATACCGATCCAGCAGTACTTC. Protein sequence: CASSLIPIQQYF.

There are many counts of this clonotype. This sequence joins TRBV7-2 and TRBJ1-6, with TRBD1 identical over 8 bases. CDR3 length: 16 amino acids. After removal of 0 bases from V and 8 bases from J, the junction contained 6 bases not matched to a gene. Per the germline V gene, CDR1 is SGHTA and CDR2 is FQGNSA. Here the CDR3 reads CASSLAPGTGDSPLHF. The DNA for the CDR3 is TGTGCCAGCAGCTTAGCCCCCGGGACAGGAGATTCACCCCTCCACTTT.

This chain connects TRBV12-3 or TRBV12-4 to TRBJ2-7; the D is unclear. This CDR3 comprises 14 residues. With 4 bases removed from V and 2 bases from J, the gap between germline ends came to 12 bases. CDR3 bases: TGTGCCAGCAGTTCCTCGACAAACACCTACGAGCAGTACTTC. It is translated as CASSSSTNTYEQYF.

This clonotype has more than one count but fewer than ten. The V and J genes are TRBV7-8 and TRBJ2-2; TRBD1 matches 7 bases. Germline CDR1 reads SGHVS; CDR2 reads FQNEAQ. The CDR3 runs to 15 residues. The J segment lost 8 bases and the V segment lost 3 bases, leaving 9 bases of the junction unmatched. The CDR3 DNA follows: TGTGCCAGCAGCTTCGGGCAGGGGGTTCGGGGGGAGCTGTTTTTT. Encoded protein: CASSFGQGVRGELFF.

This clonotype came up many times. The V gene is TRBV7-9, the J gene TRBJ1-1; D not resolved. CDR3 length: 13 residues. V lost 9 bases and J 1 base, leaving 12 bases between the germline ends. The germline gives CDR1 SEHNR, CDR2 FQNEAQ (reference sequence). CDR3 loop: CASLRTENTEAFF. CDR3 sequence (DNA): TGTGCCAGTTTGAGGACGGAGAACACTGAAGCTTTCTTT.

This clonotype was counted only a few times. CDR3 residues: CASSQWGAGQPQHF. CDR3 sequence (DNA): TGTGCCAGCAGCCAATGGGGGGCAGGGCAGCCCCAGCATTTT. J is TRBJ1-5 and V is TRBV3-1; weak D call: TRBD1 (6 bases). Between the trimmed V and J ends, which lost 2 bases and 7 bases, there was a span of 12 bases. The CDR3 has 14 residues. Germline CDR1 LGHDT, CDR2 YNNKEL (reference sequence).

This clonotype was counted at least ten times. The chain uses TRBV6-5 and TRBJ2-2; TRBD2 might be the D (5 bases). In germline, CDR1 is MNHEY, CDR2 SVGAGI. V lost 2 bases, J lost 1 base, and 8 bases lay in between. The CDR3 runs 15 residues. The CDR3 DNA sequence: TGTGCCAGCAGTTACCGAGGGCAGAACACCGGGGAGCTGTTTTTT. Translating it yields CASSYRGQNTGELFF.

V gene TRBV5-5 combines with J gene TRBJ2-7; TRBD2 matches at 10 bases. This CDR3 has 15 residues. The germline gives CDR1 SGHKS, CDR2 YYEKEE (reference sequence). After removal of 2 bases from V and 0 bases from J, the junction contained 2 bases not matched to a gene. The CDR3 region is CASSFSGRSSYEQYF. For the CDR3, the DNA is TGTGCCAGCAGCTTTAGCGGGAGGAGCTCCTACGAGCAGTACTTC.

V is TRBV12-3 or TRBV12-4 and J is TRBJ2-5, with 7 bases fitting TRBD2. Unmatched junction bases numbered 11, after V lost 3 bases and J lost 4 bases. The CDR3 is 16 residues long. CDR3 sequence: CASSFESSGLLETQYF. As DNA, the CDR3 is TGTGCCAGCAGTTTTGAGTCTAGCGGACTATTAGAGACCCAGTACTTC.

The rearrangement uses TRBV27 and TRBJ2-1; D remains unclear. CDR3 length: 12 residues. The V gene's germline CDR1 is MNHEY and CDR2 SMNVEV (reference sequence). Trimming cost V 3 bases and J 9 bases, with 9 bases left between them. The CDR3 region is CASSLFFREQFF. Here the CDR3 DNA reads TGTGCCAGCAGTTTGTTCTTTCGTGAGCAGTTCTTC.

This chain links TRBV6-1 with TRBJ1-2; maybe TRBD1 (6 bases). Germline CDR1 is MNHNS and CDR2 is SASEGT. CDR3 size: 14 residues. Trimming removed 6 bases from V and 0 bases from J, with 11 bases in between. The DNA of the CDR3 is TGTGCCAGCAGGACGGGACAAGCTAACTATGGCTACACCTTC. The encoded protein is CASRTGQANYGYTF.

The V gene is TRBV5-1, the J gene TRBJ2-3, with D tentatively TRBD1 (5 bases). Trimming removed 0 bases at V and 4 bases at J, with 9 bases between. The V gene's germline CDR1 is SGHRS and CDR2 YFSETQ. CDR3 length: 14 amino acids. CDR3 DNA sequence: TGCGCCAGCAGCTTGGAAGGACACTCAGATACGCAGTATTTT. Translated, it gives CASSLEGHSDTQYF.

This chain connects TRBV24-1 to TRBJ2-1, with 9 nucleotides matching TRBD2. V gave up 2 bases and J gave up 0 bases; unmatched junction bases: 25. This CDR3 comprises 24 residues. Looked up from germline, CDR1 is KGHDR and CDR2 is SFDVKD. The CDR3 loop is CATSDSSRGSRTSAYQSSYNEQFF. CDR3 sequence (DNA): TGTGCCACCAGTGATTCTTCAAGGGGGTCTAGGACTAGCGCCTATCAAAGCTCCTACAATGAGCAGTTCTTC.

The table lists this clonotype with many counts. This chain uses TRBV24-1 with TRBJ2-1, with a weak D call TRBD2 (6 bases). CDR3 size: 16 residues. V shed 2 bases and J shed 7 bases, with 17 bases lying between them. CDR1 and CDR2 (germline): KGHDR, SFDVKD. This CDR3 is CATSDSGRRGRNEQFF. The CDR3, as DNA: TGTGCCACCAGTGATTCAGGCCGTCGGGGGAGGAATGAGCAGTTCTTC.

The chain combines TRBV7-2 with TRBJ1-1; D is unresolved. Germline CDR1 SGHTA, CDR2 FQGNSA. The CDR3 runs to 16 residues. Between the trimmed V and J ends, which lost 2 bases and 0 bases, there was a span of 13 bases. CDR3: CASSLMPARMNTEAFF. The CDR3 nucleotides are TGTGCCAGCAGCTTAATGCCGGCAAGAATGAACACTGAAGCTTTCTTT.